This T cell receptor beta chain was recovered during a study of beta chain features in type 1 diabetes. Reverse transcription of all isolated RNA meant that expressed TCRB transcripts were sequenced. Libraries were prepared by immunoSEQ multiplex PCR; TCRdb keeps only in-frame clonotypes and omits some of them. The sample consists of hundreds of thousands of clones, around 15% of them appearing once. As concerns this clone: Its antigen remains unknown.

In germline, CDR1 is LNHNV, CDR2 YYDKDF (reference sequence). V gave up 8 bases and J gave up 5 bases; unmatched junction bases: 8. The CDR3 is made up of 13 amino acids. Study results and caveats: In all four CD4+ subsets, TCRB CDR3 length was significantly, moderately reduced in type 1 diabetes. Possible PCR preference for shorter templates applied equally to patients and controls. Reads derived from cDNA could over-represent cells showing high TCR expression.

Sequencing was done on a sample of naive CD4+ T cells from blood. The receptor was derived from a man in his late teens or twenties with type 1 diabetes. V usage is TRBV15 and J usage is TRBJ2-7; 8 bases line up with TRBD2. CDR3 residues: CATLAGPTHEQYF. The CDR3 DNA sequence: TGTGCCACCTTAGCGGGACCTACACACGAGCAGTACTTC. Looking up the rest from reference TRBV15 and TRBJ2-7 gives the full variable domain: DAMVIQNPRYQVTQFGKPVTLSCSQTLNHNVMYWYQQKSSQAPKLLFHYYDKDFNNEADTPDNFQSRRPNTSFCFLDIRSPGLGDTAMYLCATLAGPTHEQYFGPGTRLTVT.